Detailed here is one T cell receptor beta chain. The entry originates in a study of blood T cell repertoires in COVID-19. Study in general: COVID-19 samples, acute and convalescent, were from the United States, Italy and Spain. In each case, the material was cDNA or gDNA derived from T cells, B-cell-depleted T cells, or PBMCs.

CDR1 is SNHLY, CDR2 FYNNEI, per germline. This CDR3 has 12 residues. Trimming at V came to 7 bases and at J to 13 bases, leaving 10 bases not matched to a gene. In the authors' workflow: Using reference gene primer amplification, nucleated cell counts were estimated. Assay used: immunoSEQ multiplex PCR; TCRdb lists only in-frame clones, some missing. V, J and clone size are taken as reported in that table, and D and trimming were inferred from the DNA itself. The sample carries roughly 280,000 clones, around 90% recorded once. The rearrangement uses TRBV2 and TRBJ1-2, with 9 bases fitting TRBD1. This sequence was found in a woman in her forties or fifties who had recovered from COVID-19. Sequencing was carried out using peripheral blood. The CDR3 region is CASTLGQGISTF. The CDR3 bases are TGTGCCAGCACCCTGGGACAGGGAATAAGCACCTTC.